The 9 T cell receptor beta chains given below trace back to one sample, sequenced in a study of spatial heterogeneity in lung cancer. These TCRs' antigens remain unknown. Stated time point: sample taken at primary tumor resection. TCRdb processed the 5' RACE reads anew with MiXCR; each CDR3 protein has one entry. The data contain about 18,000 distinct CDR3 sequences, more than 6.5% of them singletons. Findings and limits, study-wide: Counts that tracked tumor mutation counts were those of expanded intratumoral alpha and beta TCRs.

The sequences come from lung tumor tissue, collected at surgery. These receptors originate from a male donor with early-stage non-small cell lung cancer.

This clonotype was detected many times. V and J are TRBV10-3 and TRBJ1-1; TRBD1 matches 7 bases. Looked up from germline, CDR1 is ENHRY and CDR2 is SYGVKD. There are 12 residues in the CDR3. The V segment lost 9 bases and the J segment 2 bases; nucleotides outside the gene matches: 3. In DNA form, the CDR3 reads TGTGCCATTACAGGGGTTAACACTGAAGCTTTCTTT. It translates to CAITGVNTEAFF.

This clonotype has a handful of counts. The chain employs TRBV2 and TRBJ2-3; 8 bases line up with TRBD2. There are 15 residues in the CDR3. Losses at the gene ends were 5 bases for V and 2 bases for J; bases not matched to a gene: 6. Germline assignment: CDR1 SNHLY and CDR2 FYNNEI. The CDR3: CASSLQRGPTDTQYF. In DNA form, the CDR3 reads TGTGCCAGCAGTCTTCAGCGGGGGCCCACAGATACGCAGTATTTT.

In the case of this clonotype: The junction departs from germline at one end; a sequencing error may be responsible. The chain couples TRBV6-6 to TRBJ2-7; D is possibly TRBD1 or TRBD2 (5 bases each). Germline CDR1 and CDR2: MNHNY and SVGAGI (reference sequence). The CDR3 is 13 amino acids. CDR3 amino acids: CASWAGSSYKQYF. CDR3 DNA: TGTGCCAGCTGGGCAGGGAGCTCCTACAAGCAGTACTTC.

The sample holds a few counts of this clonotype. For the CDR3, the DNA is TGTGCCAGCAGCGAGGACAGGGGACCCTATGGCTACACCTTC. This translates into CASSEDRGPYGYTF. This chain connects TRBV7-2 to TRBJ1-2, with 9 bases matching TRBD1. This CDR3 spans 14 amino acids. Germline V gene sequence: CDR1 SGHTA, CDR2 FQGNSA. With V trimmed by 5 bases and J by 4 bases, 5 bases remained unmatched.

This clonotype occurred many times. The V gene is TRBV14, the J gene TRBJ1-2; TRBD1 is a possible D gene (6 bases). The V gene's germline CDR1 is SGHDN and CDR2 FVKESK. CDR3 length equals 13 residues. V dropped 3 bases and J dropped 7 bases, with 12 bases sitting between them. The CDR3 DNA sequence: TGTGCCAGCAGCCATCAGCCAGGGGCTGGCTACACCTTC. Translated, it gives CASSHQPGAGYTF.

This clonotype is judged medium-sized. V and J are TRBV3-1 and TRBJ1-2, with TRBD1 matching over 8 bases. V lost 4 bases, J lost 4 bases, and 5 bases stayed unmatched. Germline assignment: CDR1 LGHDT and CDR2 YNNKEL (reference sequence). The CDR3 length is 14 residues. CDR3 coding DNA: TGTGCCAGCAGCCCACAGACAGGGGTCTATGGCTACACCTTC. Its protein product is CASSPQTGVYGYTF.

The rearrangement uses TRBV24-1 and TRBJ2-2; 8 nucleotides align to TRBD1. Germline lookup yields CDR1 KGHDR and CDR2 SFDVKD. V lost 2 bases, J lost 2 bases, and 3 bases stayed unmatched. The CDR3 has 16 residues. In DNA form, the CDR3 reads TGTGCCACCAGTGATTCCGGGACAGGCAACACCGGGGAGCTGTTTTTT. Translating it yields CATSDSGTGNTGELFF.

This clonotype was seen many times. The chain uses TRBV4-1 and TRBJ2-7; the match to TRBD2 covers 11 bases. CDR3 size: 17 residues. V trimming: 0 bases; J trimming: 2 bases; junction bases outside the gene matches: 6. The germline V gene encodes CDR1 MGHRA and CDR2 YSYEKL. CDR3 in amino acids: CASSQDMETSGTYEQYF. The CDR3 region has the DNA TGCGCCAGCAGCCAAGATATGGAGACTAGCGGGACCTACGAGCAGTACTTC.

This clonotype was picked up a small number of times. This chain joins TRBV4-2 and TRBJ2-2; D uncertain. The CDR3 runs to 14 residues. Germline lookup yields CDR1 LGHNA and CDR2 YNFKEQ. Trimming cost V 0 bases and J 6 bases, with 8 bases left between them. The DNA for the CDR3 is TGTGCCAGCAGCCAAGATTCGTTCTCCGGGGAGCTGTTTTTT. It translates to CASSQDSFSGELFF.